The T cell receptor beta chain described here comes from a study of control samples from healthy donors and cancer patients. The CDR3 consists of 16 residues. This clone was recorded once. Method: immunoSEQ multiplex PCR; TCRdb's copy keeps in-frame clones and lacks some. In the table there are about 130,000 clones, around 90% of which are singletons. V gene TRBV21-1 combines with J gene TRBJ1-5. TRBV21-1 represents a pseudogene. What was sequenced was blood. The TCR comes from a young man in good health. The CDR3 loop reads CASSKHREDSNQPQHF. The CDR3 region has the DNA TGTGCCAGCAGCAAACATAGGGAAGATAGCAATCAGCCCCAGCATTTT.